Included here is one T cell receptor (beta chain) sequence, with context. This sample was taken from a study of cytomegalovirus exposure and HLA in healthy donors. The PCR was carried out with 60 Vbeta primers and 13 Jbeta primers. Profiled with immunoSEQ multiplex PCR; TCRdb holds only in-frame clones, not every one. The repertoire holds around 76,000 clones, approximately 63% seen once, with about 10% in the top ten. Sequenced: PBMCs. The sequence came from a woman between 45 and 60 years old in good health and CMV-seropositive.

CDR3 bases: TGCGCCAGCAGCCAAATTGATGGGGGCTTATTCTCTGGGGCCAACGTCCTGACTTTC. It is translated as CASSQIDGGLFSGANVLTF. The chain employs TRBV4-3 and TRBJ2-6; possible D gene TRBD1, 6 bases. The V gene lost 2 bases and the J gene lost 0 bases, with 17 bases spanning the gap. The CDR3 runs 19 residues. The V gene's germline CDR1 is LGHNA and CDR2 YSLEER.